This passage covers 19 T cell receptor beta chains from one sample sequenced in a study of OX40 agonist ivuxolimab in advanced cancers. Sequencing was performed with immunoSEQ multiplex PCR; in TCRdb, only in-frame clones are kept and a portion is missing. The sample holds almost 70,000 clones, 80% to 95% seen once. The input for sequencing was CD4+ or CD8+ T cells sorted from blood, taken in a trial of the OX40 agonist ivuxolimab. The receptors here all came from an adult with an advanced solid tumor such as melanoma, head and neck, liver or kidney cancer.

This sequence joins TRBV6-5 and TRBJ1-5; the D is unclear. The V gene lost 6 bases and the J gene lost 1 base, with 10 bases spanning the gap. The CDR3 spans 14 residues. In germline, CDR1 is MNHEY, CDR2 SVGAGI. The CDR3 DNA follows: TGTGCCAGCAGGTCGAAGAGGAGCAATCAGCCCCAGCATTTT. Its translation: CASRSKRSNQPQHF.

This rearrangement joins TRBV15 to TRBJ1-2; no definite D call. CDR3 length equals 16 residues. With 0 bases removed from V and 3 bases from J, the gap between germline ends came to 14 bases. From germline, CDR1 is LNHNV and CDR2 YYDKDF (reference sequence). CDR3 DNA sequence: TGTGCCACCAGCAGAGATCTCGAAATGGGCTACTATGGCTACACCTTC. It yields the protein CATSRDLEMGYYGYTF.

This chain joins TRBV29-1 and TRBJ2-7; 9 nucleotides align to TRBD1. Trimming removed 6 bases from V and 4 bases from J; junction bases left unmatched: 13. Looked up from germline, CDR1 is SQVTM and CDR2 is ANQGSEA. This CDR3 has 15 residues. The CDR3: CSVIQDRGSGYEQYF. The CDR3 DNA is TGCAGCGTCATCCAGGACAGGGGTTCTGGGTACGAGCAGTACTTC.

This chain connects TRBV19 to TRBJ1-2, with 8 bases aligning to TRBD1. This CDR3 has 14 residues. The junction had 12 bases not matched to a gene; V was cut back by 8 bases and J by 7 bases. Germline CDR1 reads LNHDA; CDR2 reads SQIVND (reference sequence). The CDR3, as DNA: TGTGCCAGTTCCCGGACTACAGGGGGAGCTGGCTACACCTTC. It encodes CASSRTTGGAGYTF. The whole variable domain, remainder taken from reference TRBV19 and TRBJ1-2, is DGGITQSPKYLFRKEGQNVTLSCEQNLNHDAMYWYRQDPGQGLRLIYYSQIVNDFQKGDIAEGYSVSREKKESFPLTVTSAQKNPTAFYLCASSRTTGGAGYTFGSGTRLTVV.

The rearrangement joins TRBV5-1 to TRBJ2-2; no firm D call. This CDR3 region has 15 residues. V was shortened by 0 bases and J by 3 bases, with 9 bases between the two germline ends. CDR1 SGHRS and CDR2 YFSETQ come from the germline V gene. CDR3 loop: CASSLASRHTGELFF. As DNA, the CDR3 is TGCGCCAGCAGCTTGGCAAGCCGGCACACCGGGGAGCTGTTTTTT.

This rearrangement joins TRBV15 to TRBJ1-1; D is ambiguous. The CDR3 extends over 16 amino acids. In germline, CDR1 is LNHNV, CDR2 YYDKDF (reference sequence). V was clipped by 0 bases and J by 4 bases, with 15 bases between them. The CDR3 DNA is TGTGCCACCAGCAGAGAAGAATTAAGTAGGATCACTGAAGCTTTCTTT. This translates into CATSREELSRITEAFF.

The V gene is TRBV27, the J gene TRBJ2-1; D gene unclear. The CDR3 runs to 19 residues. V was clipped by 4 bases and J by 0 bases, with 22 bases between them. Germline V gene sequence: CDR1 MNHEY, CDR2 SMNVEV (reference sequence). This chain's CDR3 is CASSWEYTGPLSSYNEQFF. In DNA, the CDR3 is TGTGCCAGCAGTTGGGAATACACGGGCCCTTTAAGCTCCTACAATGAGCAGTTCTTC.

This clone was found once. The chain combines TRBV5-4 with TRBJ1-1; D not resolved. CDR1 and CDR2 (germline): SGHNT, YYREEE (reference sequence). V was pared by 0 bases and J by 6 bases, with 9 bases between. The CDR3 extends over 13 amino acids. CDR3 nucleotides: TGTGCCAGCAGCTTGGCAGTTAACGCTGAAGCTTTCTTT. Encoded protein: CASSLAVNAEAFF.

The rearrangement joins TRBV4-1 to TRBJ2-2; D is unresolved. Germline V CDR1 and CDR2: MGHRA, YSYEKL. This CDR3 is built from 15 residues. V dropped 2 bases and J dropped 6 bases, with 13 bases sitting between them. The CDR3 loop reads CASSQRWTDPGELFF. The CDR3 DNA sequence: TGCGCCAGCAGCCAAAGGTGGACCGATCCCGGGGAGCTGTTTTTT.

The rearrangement uses TRBV9 and TRBJ1-5, with 9 bases fitting TRBD1. Germline V gene lookup returns CDR1 SGDLS and CDR2 YYNGEE. The CDR3 loop spans 15 amino acids. With 3 bases clipped from V and 3 bases from J, the junction kept 4 bases outside the gene matches. The CDR3 DNA sequence: TGTGCCAGCAGCGGCGGGACAGGGTACAATCAGCCCCAGCATTTT. Translation: CASSGGTGYNQPQHF.

The chain recombines TRBV27 with TRBJ2-1; 9 bases match TRBD2. CDR1 and CDR2 (germline): MNHEY, SMNVEV (reference sequence). The CDR3 covers 14 residues. The V gene end was trimmed by 3 bases and the J gene end by 4 bases; junction bases not matched to a gene: 1. DNA for the CDR3: TGTGCCAGCAGTTTGACTAGCGGTTACAATGAGCAGTTCTTC. Translation gives CASSLTSGYNEQFF.

This chain joins TRBV7-4 and TRBJ1-1, with a weak D call TRBD1 (6 bases). CDR1 and CDR2 (germline): SGHVT, SQSDAQ. V was pared by 5 bases and J by 4 bases, with 23 bases between. This CDR3 spans 17 amino acids. The CDR3 bases are TGTGCCAGCAGCGCATTCGGGACACCTAAAGGGACCACTGAAGCTTTCTTT. Amino acids: CASSAFGTPKGTTEAFF. The variable domain in full, completed from reference TRBV7-4 and TRBJ1-1, reads GAGVSQSPRYKVAKRGRDVALRCDSISGHVTLYWYRQTLGQGSEVLTYSQSDAQRDKSGRPSGRFSAERPERSVSTLKIQRTEQGDSAVYLCASSAFGTPKGTTEAFFGQGTRLTVV.

V gene TRBV5-1 combines with J gene TRBJ2-3; no definite D call. Trimming removed 1 base from V and 5 bases from J, with 5 bases in between. The CDR3 spans 12 residues. Germline V CDR1 and CDR2: SGHRS, YFSETQ. DNA for the CDR3: TGCGCCAGCAGCTTGAGTCAAGATACGCAGTATTTT. Protein product: CASSLSQDTQYF. Supplemented by reference TRBV5-1 and TRBJ2-3, the full variable domain reads KAGVTQTPRYLIKTRGQQVTLSCSPISGHRSVSWYQQTPGQGLQFLFEYFSETQRNKGNFPGRFSGRQFSNSRSEMNVSTLELGDSALYLCASSLSQDTQYFGPGTRLTVL.

This chain uses TRBV5-1 with TRBJ2-1; TRBD2 aligns across 9 bases. The germline V gene has CDR1 SGHRS and CDR2 YFSETQ. CDR3 length equals 13 residues. The V gene end was trimmed by 4 bases and the J gene end by 8 bases; junction bases not matched to a gene: 4. CDR3 sequence (DNA): TGCGCCAGCAGCGGGCTAGCGGGACATGAGCAGTTCTTC. As protein: CASSGLAGHEQFF.

Only a few counts were recorded for this clone. The rearrangement links TRBV27 to TRBJ2-1; possibly TRBD2 for D (6 bases). V lost 0 bases to trimming and J lost 0 bases, with 15 bases between them. Germline V gives CDR1 MNHEY, CDR2 SMNVEV (reference sequence). This CDR3 is built from 18 residues. CDR3 sequence reads: CASSLSGLDLGSYNEQFF. In DNA form, the CDR3 reads TGTGCCAGCAGTTTATCGGGACTCGACTTGGGCTCCTACAATGAGCAGTTCTTC.

The rearrangement uses TRBV7-9 and TRBJ2-1; D is unresolved. Germline V gives CDR1 SEHNR, CDR2 FQNEAQ (reference sequence). The CDR3 runs to 15 residues. The ends were cut back, 5 bases at V and 2 bases at J, with 13 bases in the middle. CDR3 DNA sequence: TGTGCCAGCAGCCTAGTAAGTGGCGCCTACAATGAGCAGTTCTTC. It codes for CASSLVSGAYNEQFF.

This chain's CDR3 is CAISDQETQYF. The CDR3 DNA is TGTGCCATCAGTGACCAAGAGACCCAGTACTTC. The chain combines TRBV10-3 with TRBJ2-5, with D uncertain. Per germline, CDR1 ENHRY and CDR2 SYGVKD. Between the trimmed V and J ends, which lost 3 bases and 1 base, there was a span of 0 bases. The CDR3 is 11 residues long.

This chain uses TRBV20-1 with TRBJ2-5; the D is unclear. Germline CDR1 reads DFQATT; CDR2 reads SNEGSKA (reference sequence). The CDR3 consists of 11 residues. V lost 3 bases and J 7 bases, leaving 9 bases between the germline ends. DNA of the CDR3: TGCAGTGCTAGGGATCCGGGGACCCAGTACTTC. Translating gives CSARDPGTQYF.

The V and J genes are TRBV7-8 and TRBJ2-5, with 9 positions matching TRBD2. Trimming cost V 1 base and J 4 bases; bases outside gene matches: 7. Germline V gives CDR1 SGHVS, CDR2 FQNEAQ. The CDR3 runs to 16 residues. The chain's CDR3 is CASSLVGSGRGETQYF. Here the CDR3 DNA reads TGTGCCAGCAGCTTAGTTGGTAGCGGGAGAGGAGAGACCCAGTACTTC.